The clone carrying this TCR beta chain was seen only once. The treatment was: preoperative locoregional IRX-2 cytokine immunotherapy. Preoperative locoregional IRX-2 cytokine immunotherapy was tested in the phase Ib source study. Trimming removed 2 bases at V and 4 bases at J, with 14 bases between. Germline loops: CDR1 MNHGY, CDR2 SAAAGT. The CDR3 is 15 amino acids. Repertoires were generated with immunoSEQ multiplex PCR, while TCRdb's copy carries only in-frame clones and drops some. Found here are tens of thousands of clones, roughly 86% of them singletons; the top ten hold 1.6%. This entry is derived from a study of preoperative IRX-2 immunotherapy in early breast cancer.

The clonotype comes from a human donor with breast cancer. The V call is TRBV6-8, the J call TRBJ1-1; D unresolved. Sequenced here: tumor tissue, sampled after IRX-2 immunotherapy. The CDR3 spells CASSYLSIWVTEAFF. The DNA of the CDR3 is TGTGCCAGCAGTTACCTCAGCATCTGGGTCACTGAAGCTTTCTTT.